These 24 T cell receptor beta chains were all obtained from the same sample, sequenced in a study of control samples from healthy donors and cancer patients. Data came from immunoSEQ multiplex PCR; TCRdb stores just in-frame clones and leaves some out. This table has 150,000 or so clones, more than 85% appearing once. The sample comprised blood. The receptor set was obtained from a woman aged 25 to 39 in good health.

V is TRBV4-1 and J is TRBJ2-1; D unresolved. Germline loops: CDR1 MGHRA, CDR2 YSYEKL. The CDR3 length is 13 residues. Trimming shortened V by 0 bases and J by 9 bases, and 9 bases separated the two germline ends. CDR3 loop: CASSQEWGREQFF. In nucleotides, the CDR3 is TGCGCCAGCAGCCAAGAATGGGGTCGTGAGCAGTTCTTC.

The rearrangement links TRBV30 to TRBJ2-3; maybe TRBD2 (6 bases). V lost 0 bases, J lost 1 base, and 8 bases lay in between. Germline-derived CDR1 and CDR2 are GTSNPN and SVGIG (reference sequence). The CDR3 totals 14 residues. The CDR3 DNA sequence: TGTGCCTGGAGTGTGTGGGAGGGCACAGATACGCAGTATTTT. Its protein product is CAWSVWEGTDTQYF.

The CDR3 region is CASSHEGTGTHLDEQFF. The CDR3 DNA reads as TGTGCCAGCAGCCATGAAGGCACCGGGACCCATCTGGATGAGCAGTTCTTC. J is TRBJ2-1 and V is TRBV3-1 (or the pseudogene TRBV3-2), with D perhaps matching TRBD1 or TRBD2 (5 bases each). V lost 3 bases and J lost 8, with 23 bases in between. Per germline, CDR1 LGHDT and CDR2 YNNKEL (reference sequence). This CDR3 region has 17 residues.

This clone turned up a few times. The same CDR3 is also encoded by other DNA sequences in this sample. This chain connects TRBV28 to TRBJ2-5; D gene uncertain. There are 11 residues in the CDR3. Trimming left V 3 bases short and J 5 bases short, with 4 bases between. Germline V gives CDR1 MDHEN, CDR2 SYDVKM. CDR3 coding DNA: TGTGCCAGCAGTTTCCGGGAGACCCAGTACTTC. Protein: CASSFRETQYF.

The rearrangement links TRBV28 to TRBJ1-1, with D uncertain. Deletions cut 7 bases from V and 8 bases from J, with 17 bases between. CDR3 length equals 13 residues. CDR1 is MDHEN and CDR2 is SYDVKM in the germline V gene. CDR3 nucleotide sequence: TGTGCCAGCAATATCAGATTGTCCTCCGAAGCTTTCTTT. Amino acid sequence: CASNIRLSSEAFF.

This clone was recorded once. J is TRBJ2-3 and V is TRBV5-1, with D uncertain. The CDR3 is made up of 13 amino acids. Germline V CDR1 and CDR2: SGHRS, YFSETQ. V gave up 1 base and J gave up 0 bases, with 3 bases separating them. The CDR3 coding sequence is TGCGCCAGCAGCTTGCGAAGCACAGATACGCAGTATTTT. This translates into CASSLRSTDTQYF.

J is TRBJ2-7 and V is TRBV5-1; unclear D gene. The CDR3 has 14 residues. V shed 0 bases and J shed 3 bases, with 10 bases lying between them. Per the germline V gene, CDR1 is SGHRS and CDR2 is YFSETQ. The chain's CDR3 is CASSLGQTYYEQYF. In nucleotides, the CDR3 is TGCGCCAGCAGCTTGGGGCAGACTTACTACGAGCAGTACTTC.

The chain joins TRBV6-5 to TRBJ2-6; a weak D match, TRBD2 (6 bases). Germline lookup yields CDR1 MNHEY and CDR2 SVGAGI. The CDR3 totals 15 residues. The ends were cut back, 10 bases at V and 3 bases at J, with 16 bases in the middle. The CDR3 reads CATTWSGSGANVLTF. The CDR3 bases are TGTGCCACCACGTGGTCCGGGAGTGGGGCCAACGTCCTGACTTTC.

The chain combines TRBV11-2 with TRBJ2-7; 8 bases line up with TRBD1. The CDR3 is made up of 16 amino acids. Germline V gene sequence: CDR1 SGHAT, CDR2 FQNNGV. Trimming at V came to 1 base and at J to 3 bases, leaving 8 bases not matched to a gene. CDR3 protein: CASSLVFGQGGYEQYF. The CDR3 DNA reads TGTGCCAGCAGCTTAGTTTTTGGACAGGGCGGCTACGAGCAGTACTTC.

V is TRBV24-1 and J is TRBJ1-4; D not certain. The CDR3 covers 17 residues. Germline V gene data show CDR1 as KGHDR and CDR2 as SFDVKD. V dropped 4 bases and J dropped 0 bases, with 14 bases sitting between them. The CDR3 DNA follows: TGTGCCACCAGTGACCGGGTACGGACTGCAACTAATGAAAAACTGTTTTTT. As protein: CATSDRVRTATNEKLFF.

The V call is TRBV4-3, the J call TRBJ2-2; TRBD1 might be the D (6 bases). This CDR3 has 15 amino acids. CDR1 and CDR2 from the germline V gene are LGHNA and YSLEER. With 6 bases removed from V and 0 bases from J, the gap between germline ends came to 11 bases. The CDR3 spells CASSLQGSNTGELFF. The CDR3 DNA sequence: TGCGCCAGCAGTTTACAGGGATCGAACACCGGGGAGCTGTTTTTT.

V and J are TRBV9 and TRBJ2-3; the D is unclear. The ends were cut back, 2 bases at V and 0 bases at J, with 7 bases in the middle. CDR3 length: 14 residues. Germline assignment: CDR1 SGDLS and CDR2 YYNGEE. In DNA, the CDR3 is TGTGCCAGCAGCGTTGCGCCGAGCACAGATACGCAGTATTTT. Amino acids: CASSVAPSTDTQYF.

The genes are TRBV4-3 and TRBJ1-5, with D unresolved. The V and J ends lost 5 bases and 2 bases respectively, with 7 bases between them. The CDR3 runs to 13 residues. Looked up from germline, CDR1 is LGHNA and CDR2 is YSLEER. CDR3 in DNA: TGCGCCAGCAGCGAGGCGGGCAATCAGCCCCAGCATTTT. Protein: CASSEAGNQPQHF.

V gene TRBV7-9 combines with J gene TRBJ2-2; 7 bases map to TRBD1. The CDR3 consists of 14 residues. The germline V gene has CDR1 SEHNR and CDR2 FQNEAQ (reference sequence). V was clipped by 5 bases and J by 1 base; unmatched bases: 1. CDR3 sequence reads: CASSRTGNTGELFF. Here the CDR3 DNA reads TGTGCCAGCAGCCGGACAGGGAACACCGGGGAGCTGTTTTTT.

This chain connects TRBV7-8 to TRBJ2-1; D is perhaps TRBD2 (6 bases). CDR1 SGHVS and CDR2 FQNEAQ come from the germline V gene. With 3 bases removed from V and 4 bases from J, the gap between germline ends came to 13 bases. The CDR3 spans 15 residues. The CDR3 nucleotides read TGTGCCAGCAGCTTTGATCCGGGAGCATACAATGAGCAGTTCTTC. Its translation is CASSFDPGAYNEQFF.

This chain joins TRBV3-1 (or the pseudogene TRBV3-2) and TRBJ2-2; D gene unclear. Germline-derived CDR1 and CDR2 are LGHDT and YNNKEL (reference sequence). The CDR3 totals 14 residues. Trimming cost V 0 bases and J 9 bases, with 11 bases left between them. The CDR3 reads CASSQDLGPRELFF. CDR3 DNA sequence: TGTGCCAGCAGCCAAGACCTAGGTCCGCGGGAGCTGTTTTTT.

The V call is TRBV28, the J call TRBJ2-7; TRBD2 matches 8 bases. This CDR3 spans 15 amino acids. Germline assignment: CDR1 MDHEN and CDR2 SYDVKM. V lost 2 bases, J lost 2 bases, and 5 bases stayed unmatched. The chain's CDR3 is CASSLGLARTYEQYF. For the CDR3, the DNA is TGTGCCAGCAGTTTAGGACTAGCACGGACCTACGAGCAGTACTTC.

This rearrangement joins TRBV2 to TRBJ1-3; D is possibly TRBD1 (5 bases). Trimming pared 1 base from V and 0 bases from J, leaving 10 bases between. Germline loops: CDR1 SNHLY, CDR2 FYNNEI. This CDR3 comprises 16 residues. CDR3 bases: TGTGCCAGCAGTGAAGAACAGGTGAACTCTGGAAACACCATATATTTT. As protein: CASSEEQVNSGNTIYF.

This clone is a singleton in its sample. This chain connects TRBV29-1 to TRBJ2-5; D remains unclear. Trimming took 4 bases from V and 5 from J, leaving 14 bases between them. The CDR3 has 13 amino acids. The germline CDR1 and CDR2 sequences are SQVTM and ANQGSEA. This CDR3 reads CSVVLRAWETQYF. The CDR3 coding sequence is TGCAGCGTTGTACTAAGGGCCTGGGAGACCCAGTACTTC.

The chain joins TRBV11-2 to TRBJ2-2; 7 bases match TRBD2. There are 15 residues in the CDR3. Looked up from germline, CDR1 is SGHAT and CDR2 is FQNNGV. The J segment lost 4 bases and the V segment lost 4 bases, leaving 6 bases of the junction unmatched. The DNA of the CDR3 is TGTGCCAGCAGCTGGGGACTACGGGGCACCGGGGAGCTGTTTTTT. Protein product: CASSWGLRGTGELFF.

The rearrangement uses TRBV9 and TRBJ1-3; D gene uncertain. CDR3 size: 15 residues. Per germline, CDR1 SGDLS and CDR2 YYNGEE. With 2 bases removed from V and 6 bases from J, the gap between germline ends came to 15 bases. Written as DNA, the CDR3 is TGTGCCAGCAGCGTGGAGGGCGCGGAAGTAAACACCATATATTTT. It yields the protein CASSVEGAEVNTIYF.

The table lists this clone with a count of one. J is TRBJ1-2 and V is TRBV28, with D unresolved. In germline, CDR1 is MDHEN, CDR2 SYDVKM. This CDR3 is 14 amino acids long. V lost 2 bases and J 5 bases, leaving 12 bases between the germline ends. CDR3 DNA sequence: TGTGCCAGCAGTTTAGGCAGGTCTTTATATGGCTACACCTTC. Amino acids: CASSLGRSLYGYTF.

V usage is TRBV5-1 and J usage is TRBJ2-7; 7 bases are shared with TRBD1. CDR1 is SGHRS, CDR2 YFSETQ, per germline. With V trimmed by 3 bases and J by 6 bases, 9 bases remained unmatched. The CDR3 consists of 14 residues. In DNA, the CDR3 is TGCGCCAGCAGCTGGGATGGACAGGTCCGCGAGCAGTACTTC. It is translated as CASSWDGQVREQYF.

This rearrangement joins TRBV7-9 to TRBJ2-1, with D possibly TRBD2 on 6 matching bases. This CDR3 has 15 amino acids. The V gene lost 0 bases and the J gene lost 9 bases, with 15 bases spanning the gap. From germline, CDR1 is SEHNR and CDR2 FQNEAQ (reference sequence). Here the CDR3 reads CASSLAGGLAGEQFF. Written as DNA, the CDR3 is TGTGCCAGCAGCTTAGCGGGAGGCCTGGCAGGTGAGCAGTTCTTC. The full variable domain, rest sourced from reference TRBV7-9 and TRBJ2-1, is DTGVSQNPRHKITKRGQNVTFRCDPISEHNRLYWYRQTLGQGPEFLTYFQNEAQLEKSRLLSDRFSAERPKGSFSTLEIQRTEQGDSAMYLCASSLAGGLAGEQFFGPGTRLTVL.